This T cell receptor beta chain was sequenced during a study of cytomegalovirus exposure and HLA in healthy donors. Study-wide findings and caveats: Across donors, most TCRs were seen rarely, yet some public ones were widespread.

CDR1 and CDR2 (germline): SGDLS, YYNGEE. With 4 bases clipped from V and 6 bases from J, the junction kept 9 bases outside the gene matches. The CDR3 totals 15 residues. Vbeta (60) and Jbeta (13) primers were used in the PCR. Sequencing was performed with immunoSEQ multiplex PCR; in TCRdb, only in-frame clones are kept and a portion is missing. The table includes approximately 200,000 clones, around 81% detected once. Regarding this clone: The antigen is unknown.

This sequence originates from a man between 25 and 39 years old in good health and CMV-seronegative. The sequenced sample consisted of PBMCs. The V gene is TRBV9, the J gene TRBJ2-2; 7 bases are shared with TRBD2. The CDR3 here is CASSPSWRGSGELFF. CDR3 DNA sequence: TGTGCCAGCAGCCCGTCCTGGCGGGGGTCCGGGGAGCTGTTTTTT. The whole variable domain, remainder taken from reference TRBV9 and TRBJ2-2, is DSGVTQTPKHLITATGQRVTLRCSPRSGDLSVYWYQQSLDQGLQFLIQYYNGEERAKGNILERFSAQQFPDLHSELNLSSLELGDSALYFCASSPSWRGSGELFFGEGSRLTVL.